This TCR beta chain is drawn from a study of blood T cell repertoires in COVID-19. Study-wide background: The United States, Italy and Spain supplied acute and convalescent COVID-19 samples.

Trimming cost V 6 bases and J 8 bases; bases outside gene matches: 8. CDR3 length: 14 amino acids. CDR1 and CDR2 from the germline V gene are SGHKS and YYEKEE (reference sequence). Generated by immunoSEQ multiplex PCR, the TCRdb table keeps only in-frame clones and is missing some. The sample lists 250,000 or so clones, 70% to 90% occurring once. Across under 25 US areas, participants ranged in age from roughly 18 to 95 years. Grouping used clinical history reported by participants in a survey and questionnaire. Sequenced input: PBMCs or T cells enriched from blood (not recorded which). The chain is built from TRBV5-5 and TRBJ1-4; TRBD1 matches at 9 bases. This sequence originates from a woman aged 45-60 years who had recovered from COVID-19. CDR3 nucleotides: TGTGCCAGCAACCGGGACAGGGATGGGGAAAAACTGTTTTTT. This sequence encodes CASNRDRDGEKLFF.